Listed below are T cell receptor beta chains from one sample, sequenced in a study of blood T cells in healthy people across ages. Using its own MiXCR run on the 5' RACE reads, TCRdb lists one record per CDR3 protein. The table has roughly 800,000 distinct CDR3 sequences, 20% to 25% seen once. These data were likewise used in another study, on T cells of mothers and their children.

Sequencing input: blood. The receptors here all came from a boy aged 5-17 years in good health. Each CDR3 is given with its conserved first and last residue. D genes are given only for firm matches. Clone size is given for some rows only: seen once, a few or many times, or a class if the clone is expanded.

>TRBJ1-4|16|-|-|TRBV28
CASSFRGCSQNEKLFF
TGTGCCAGCAGTTTTCGAGGGTGCTCACAAAATGAAAAACTGTTTTTT
>TRBJ2-1|20|few|TRBD2|TRBV28
CASSPRGGLAGGSSYNEQFF
TGTGCCAGCAGTCCCAGGGGGGGACTAGCGGGAGGGAGCTCCTACAATGAGCAGTTCTTC
>TRBJ2-1|11|few|-|TRBV6-2/TRBV6-3
CASSYSELQFF
TGTGCCAGCAGTTACTCTGAGCTGCAGTTCTTC
>TRBJ2-3|15|few|TRBD2|TRBV20-1
CSARVGTSGPDTQYF
TGCAGTGCTAGAGTAGGAACTAGCGGCCCAGATACGCAGTATTTT
>TRBJ2-2|12|-|-|TRBV5-1
CASSMRTGELFF
TGCGCCAGCAGCATGAGGACGGGGGAGCTGTTTTTT
>TRBJ1-2|17|few|-|TRBV25-1
CASSEFQGAGNNYGYTF
TGTGCCAGCAGTGAATTCCAGGGAGCGGGGAATAACTATGGCTACACCTTC
>TRBJ1-1|14|-|-|TRBV5-1
CASSSQGSGTEAFF
TGCGCCAGCAGCTCCCAGGGAAGTGGGACTGAAGCTTTCTTT
>TRBJ1-1|14|-|-|TRBV7-2
CASRINRESTEAFF
TGTGCCAGCAGGATCAACAGGGAGAGCACTGAAGCTTTCTTT
>TRBJ2-7|15|-|-|TRBV29-1
CSVDSVGRNRNEQYF
TGCAGCGTTGATTCGGTAGGGAGAAATAGAAACGAGCAGTACTTC
>TRBJ2-7|14|few|-|TRBV4-1
CASSRSDGSYEQYF
TGCGCCAGCAGCCGTTCGGACGGTTCCTACGAGCAGTACTTC
>TRBJ2-7|13|few|TRBD2|TRBV27
CASRRGTSFEQYF
TGTGCCAGCCGAAGGGGGACTAGCTTCGAGCAGTACTTC
>TRBJ2-5|12|-|-|TRBV29-1
CSVAEVKETQYF
TGCAGCGTTGCAGAAGTTAAAGAGACCCAGTACTTC
>TRBJ1-2|15|many|TRBD1|TRBV7-2
CASSSSPDRVGGYTF
TGTGCCAGCAGCTCCTCCCCCGACAGGGTGGGTGGCTACACCTTC
>TRBJ2-7|15|-|-|TRBV20-1
CSAINFTPSRDEQYF
TGCAGTGCTATTAATTTTACTCCGTCGCGCGACGAGCAGTACTTC
>TRBJ1-2|15|-|-|TRBV19
CASSDRTLRGYGYTF
TGTGCCAGTAGTGACAGGACCCTACGGGGCTATGGCTACACCTTC
>TRBJ1-6|14|few|-|TRBV20-1
CSAREQGRSAPLHF
TGCAGTGCTAGAGAACAGGGTCGGAGCGCACCCCTCCACTTT
>TRBJ2-7|13|many|-|TRBV6-7
CASSSTDSYEQYF
TGTGCCAGCAGCTCGACAGACAGCTACGAGCAGTACTTC